This T cell receptor beta chain was identified during a study of OX40 agonist ivuxolimab in advanced cancers. Turning to the study itself: Intravenous ivuxolimab at 0.01 to 10 mg/kg was given to patients every 2 weeks.

Here immunoSEQ multiplex PCR was the method, and the copy in TCRdb shows in-frame clones only, minus some. The data hold tens of thousands of clones, with almost 85% observed a single time. The study's findings and limits: Certain nonresponding patients likewise had low normalized T-cell clonal expansion. Partly responding patients at 0.1-3.0 mg/kg showed some of the smallest clonal expansion.

Germline V gene sequence: CDR1 MNHNS, CDR2 SASEGT. The CDR3 loop spans 14 amino acids. V lost 2 bases, J lost 7 bases, and 13 bases lay in between. Turning to this clone: Its target is not known.

The V gene is TRBV6-1, the J gene TRBJ2-3; no clear D gene. The sample was CD4+ or CD8+ T cells sorted from blood, taken in a trial of the OX40 agonist ivuxolimab. The receptor was isolated from an adult with an advanced solid tumor such as melanoma, head and neck, liver or kidney cancer. The CDR3 loop is CASSERVPHYTQYF. The CDR3 DNA reads as TGTGCCAGCAGTGAACGCGTTCCTCACTATACGCAGTATTTT.